This TCR beta chain was sequenced for a study of T cell responses to AZD1222 COVID-19 vaccine. Findings and limits, study-wide: Mostly white British, mostly female donors; authors suggested clonal diversity may be underestimated. Among those given AZD1222, only five to seven were seropositive at baseline. It was only after the peak T cell response that any repertoires were sampled.

This clone turned up a few times. The antigen is unknown. Data came from immunoSEQ multiplex PCR; TCRdb stores just in-frame clones and leaves some out. The sample contains about 130,000 clones, approximately 88% of which appear only once. CDR1 and CDR2 from the germline V gene are SGHVS and FNYEAQ. The CDR3 spans 15 residues. V lost 0 bases and J lost 1, with 6 bases in between. The specimen was peripheral blood, collected on day 0 of AZD1222 vaccination. This sequence originates from an adult in good health. The chain employs TRBV7-6 and TRBJ2-2; D is perhaps TRBD1 or TRBD2 (5 bases each). CDR3 protein: CASSLAGENTGELFF. DNA of the CDR3: TGTGCCAGCAGCTTAGCGGGGGAGAACACCGGGGAGCTGTTTTTT. Variable domain in full (rest from reference TRBV7-6 and TRBJ2-2): GAGVSQSPRYKVTKRGQDVALRCDPISGHVSLYWYRQALGQGPEFLTYFNYEAQQDKSGLPNDRFSAERPEGSISTLTIQRTEQRDSAMYRCASSLAGENTGELFFGEGSRLTVL.